This T cell receptor beta chain is from a study of vaccination and CD4 T cells after COVID-19. Overall study context: Researchers treated cells with overlapping spike peptides taken from SARS-CoV-2, HCoV-NL63, HCoV-OC43 and HCoV-229E.

As for treatment: roughly 11-day PBMC culture with coronavirus spike peptide pools or control peptides (ViraFEST assay). The germline V gene has CDR1 MNHEY and CDR2 SMNVEV (reference sequence). There are 13 residues in the CDR3. The junction had 5 bases not matched to a gene; V was cut back by 4 bases and J by 7 bases. General observations from the study: Reactive clonotype counts went from median about 21 after infection to 30 to 45 after vaccination, nonsignificantly.

Sequenced with the Oncomine TCR Beta short-read assay was DNA taken from cultured CD4+ T cells. TCRdb analysed the PCR reads with MiXCR anew, one entry per CDR3 protein. The data show 15,000 to 20,000 distinct CDR3 sequences, around 50% seen once. About this clonotype itself: No antigen is known for it.

Sequencing input: CD4+ T cells from blood, cultured in vitro. The V gene is TRBV27, the J gene TRBJ2-5, with 8 bases identical to TRBD2. This sequence was found in a human donor who had recovered from COVID-19. The CDR3 DNA is TGTGCCAGCAGTTCCGCGGGGGGTAGGACCCAGTACTTC. It codes for CASSSAGGRTQYF.